The 21 T cell receptor beta chains below all came from one sample that was sequenced in a study of T cells in Graves' hyperthyroidism and ophthalmopathy. What was amplified from RNA transcripts were TCR beta CDR3 regions. The TCR CDR3 was amplified in a first-round RT-PCR using the HTBI primer set. In TCRdb, the multiplex PCR reads were re-called with MiXCR into one record per CDR3 protein. Counted here are some 420,000 distinct CDR3 sequences, roughly 15% occurring once; the ten biggest clones make up 5.3%. Sequencing used blood. The receptors come from a woman in her late teens or twenties with Graves' hyperthyroidism.

In this sample, this clonotype turned up a few times. This rearrangement joins TRBV3-1 to TRBJ2-5, with D hard to call. This CDR3 contains 13 residues. Germline V gene sequence: CDR1 LGHDT, CDR2 YNNKEL (reference sequence). Trimming left V 0 bases short and J 3 bases short, with 5 bases between. CDR3 nucleotide sequence: TGTGCCAGCAGCCAAGATGAGAAAGAGACCCAGTACTTC. It specifies CASSQDEKETQYF.

This chain uses TRBV2 with TRBJ2-1, with TRBD2 identical over 11 bases. Per germline, CDR1 SNHLY and CDR2 FYNNEI. V shed 6 bases and J 2 bases; nucleotides not matched to a gene: 15. The CDR3 runs to 19 residues. The CDR3: CASSLGMFDSGRAYNEQFF. The CDR3 bases are TGTGCCAGCAGCTTAGGGATGTTTGATAGCGGGAGGGCCTACAATGAGCAGTTCTTC.

At least ten counts were recorded for this clonotype. This chain uses TRBV9 with TRBJ2-7; D unresolved. CDR3 size: 15 residues. Deletions cut 0 bases from V and 0 bases from J, with 10 bases between. The germline gives CDR1 SGDLS, CDR2 YYNGEE. This CDR3 is CASSVDGARSYEQYF. The CDR3 DNA sequence: TGTGCCAGCAGCGTAGATGGCGCCCGCTCCTACGAGCAGTACTTC.

In the case of this clonotype: Being one base from a much bigger clone, this may be a read error. The chain has TRBV5-4 and TRBJ2-5; 8 positions match TRBD2. Germline CDR1 reads SGHNT; CDR2 reads YYREEE (reference sequence). CDR3 length equals 13 residues. The CDR3 nucleotides are TGTACCAGCAGCGACATTTCTAGCGGGCTACAGTACTTC. Its protein is CTSSDISSGLQYF.

Points on this clonotype: Just one base apart from a much larger clone, this may be a read error. The chain recombines TRBV12-3 or TRBV12-4 with TRBJ1-1; D is ambiguous. This CDR3 has 16 amino acids. This chain's CDR3 is CASGLDVVLGGTEAFF. The CDR3 DNA reads TGTGCCAGCGGTTTAGACGTGGTCTTGGGTGGCACTGAAGCTTTCTTT.

This clonotype has at least ten counts. J is TRBJ2-7 and V is TRBV20-1, with D possibly TRBD2 on 6 matching bases. This CDR3 spans 13 amino acids. Germline CDR1 reads DFQATT; CDR2 reads SNEGSKA (reference sequence). V was shortened by 7 bases and J by 2 bases, with 15 bases between the two germline ends. The CDR3 here is CSVPGDGAYEQYF. The CDR3 bases are TGCAGTGTACCGGGGGACGGGGCCTACGAGCAGTACTTC.

This clonotype occurred many times. V gene TRBV27 combines with J gene TRBJ1-1; D ambiguous. CDR1 and CDR2 (germline): MNHEY, SMNVEV (reference sequence). The germline V and J ends were trimmed by 3 bases and 1 base, with 12 bases remaining between them. The CDR3 length is 15 residues. In nucleotides, the CDR3 is TGTGCCAGCAGTTTGGAGGCAGGACGGAACACTGAAGCTTTCTTT. It yields the protein CASSLEAGRNTEAFF.

This clonotype appeared many times. The chain couples TRBV12-3 or TRBV12-4 to TRBJ1-2; no clear D. The V gene lost 7 bases and the J gene lost 7 bases, with 16 bases spanning the gap. The CDR3 has 13 residues. The DNA for the CDR3 is TGTGCCAGCACCCCTGCCGCCACCGCTGGCTACACCTTC. Translation: CASTPAATAGYTF.

This clonotype has just a few counts. This chain joins TRBV5-6 and TRBJ1-4; no definite D call. Germline CDR1 and CDR2: SGHDT and YYEEEE. Trimming stripped 4 bases from V and 8 bases from J, with 12 bases between. This CDR3 contains 13 residues. The CDR3 loop reads CASSRLMSEKLFF. Written as DNA, the CDR3 is TGTGCCAGCAGCCGGCTAATGTCCGAAAAACTGTTTTTT.

The CDR3 bases are TGTGCCATCAGTGTCGGGCAGACTCCCGGTCATACGCAGTATTTT. Its protein is CAISVGQTPGHTQYF. The chain has TRBV10-3 and TRBJ2-3, with D uncertain. The germline V and J ends were trimmed by 4 bases and 7 bases, with 18 bases remaining between them. The CDR3 has 15 amino acids. Germline V lookup: CDR1 ENHRY, CDR2 SYGVKD.

This clonotype was observed a few times. At one end the junction does not follow the germline gene, possibly because of a read error. This chain joins TRBV6-1 and TRBJ1-5; D gene uncertain. Germline V CDR1 and CDR2: MNHNS, SASEGT. The CDR3 loop spans 14 amino acids. This CDR3 reads CASSEVGRNQPHHF. CDR3 in DNA: TGTGCCAGCAGTGAAGTTGGACGGAATCAGCCCCATCATTTT.

This clonotype was seen many times. The chain couples TRBV29-1 to TRBJ1-2; weak D call: TRBD1 (6 bases). Trimming pared 8 bases from V and 8 bases from J, leaving 15 bases between. From germline, CDR1 is SQVTM and CDR2 ANQGSEA. The CDR3 sequence is 11 residues long. The CDR3 loop is CSSTGTDGYTF. In nucleotides, the CDR3 is TGCAGCTCAACAGGGACTGACGGCTACACCTTC.

This clonotype was seen a few times. The chain recombines TRBV19 with TRBJ1-4; no clear D gene. V was trimmed by 9 bases and J by 7 bases, leaving 12 bases between them. The CDR3 runs 12 residues. The V gene's germline CDR1 is LNHDA and CDR2 SQIVND (reference sequence). The CDR3 bases are TGTGCCAGCCGCGAAGCCGGTGAAAAACTGTTTTTT. This encodes CASREAGEKLFF.

This clonotype was found many times. The chain carries TRBV7-9 and TRBJ2-1; D tentatively fits TRBD1 or TRBD2 (7 bases each). Trimming took off 5 bases at V and 7 bases at J, with 15 bases between the two ends. The germline V gene has CDR1 SEHNR and CDR2 FQNEAQ (reference sequence). This CDR3 comprises 14 residues. The CDR3 is CASSGQAGRNEQFF. The CDR3 nucleotides read TGTGCCAGCAGCGGACAGGCCGGGAGGAATGAGCAGTTCTTC.

The genes are TRBV5-5 and TRBJ2-2; D is tentatively TRBD1 or TRBD2 (5 bases each). CDR1 SGHKS and CDR2 YYEKEE come from the germline V gene (reference sequence). The CDR3 totals 15 residues. Trimming shortened V by 4 bases and J by 5 bases, and 15 bases separated the two germline ends. CDR3 in amino acids: CASSTGPAETGELFF. The CDR3 DNA reads as TGTGCCAGCAGCACAGGACCAGCGGAGACCGGGGAGCTGTTTTTT.

This clonotype was seen at least ten times. The chain is built from TRBV7-2 and TRBJ2-1; D not certain. The CDR3 is 11 amino acids. Germline V CDR1 and CDR2: SGHTA, FQGNSA. Between the trimmed V and J ends, which lost 4 bases and 6 bases, there was a span of 4 bases. The CDR3 loop is CASSYRNEQFF. For the CDR3, the DNA is TGTGCCAGCAGCTATCGCAATGAGCAGTTCTTC.

For this clonotype: A much larger clonotype is one base distant, so this may be a read error. The chain has TRBV5-1 and TRBJ2-3, with a tentative D call TRBD2 (6 bases). Germline V gene lookup returns CDR1 SGHRS and CDR2 YFSETQ. Trimming left V 4 bases short and J 11 bases short, with 17 bases between. CDR3 length: 13 residues. DNA for the CDR3: TGCGCCAGCAGCAGCACCGGGACTCACGTGCAGTATTTT. Translating gives CASSSTGTHVQYF.

CDR3 loop: CSAWGRASNQPQHF. CDR3 sequence (DNA): TGCAGTGCCTGGGGACGGGCGAGCAATCAGCCCCAGCATTTT. The chain is built from TRBV20-1 and TRBJ1-5, with D tentatively TRBD1 (5 bases). In germline, CDR1 is DFQATT, CDR2 SNEGSKA (reference sequence). Trimming stripped 6 bases from V and 1 base from J, with 13 bases between. This CDR3 comprises 14 residues.

This clonotype was counted many times. V gene TRBV2 combines with J gene TRBJ2-1; 8 bases fit TRBD2. In germline, CDR1 is SNHLY, CDR2 FYNNEI. The CDR3 consists of 14 residues. Trimming took 6 bases from V and 9 from J; bases not matched to a gene: 10. CDR3 in DNA: TGTGCCAGCAGCGAGCGGGAGATGCGGCTTGAGCAGTTCTTC. Translated, it gives CASSEREMRLEQFF.

In its sample, this clonotype was seen many times. The chain uses TRBV20-1 and TRBJ2-7; D perhaps matches TRBD2 (5 bases). The germline CDR1 and CDR2 sequences are DFQATT and SNEGSKA (reference sequence). The CDR3 loop spans 12 amino acids. With 4 bases removed from V and 7 bases from J, the gap between germline ends came to 14 bases. CDR3 protein: CSAIEGRREQYF. The CDR3 nucleotides are TGCAGTGCTATCGAGGGTCGGAGGGAGCAGTACTTC.

This rearrangement joins TRBV2 to TRBJ2-1, with D perhaps given as TRBD1 or TRBD2 (5 bases each). V was shortened by 4 bases and J by 0 bases, with 10 bases between the two germline ends. The CDR3 length is 15 residues. Germline CDR1 and CDR2: SNHLY and FYNNEI. This CDR3 is CASSAGLVSYNEQFF. CDR3 DNA sequence: TGTGCCAGCAGTGCGGGGCTAGTCTCCTACAATGAGCAGTTCTTC.